The rows below give T cell receptor beta chains drawn from one sample of a study of early stage breast cancer tumors. The table came from immunoSEQ multiplex PCR; TCRdb's copy has only in-frame clones and leaves some out. This table has tens of thousands of clones, 85% to 95% appearing once. The material sequenced was blood. The receptors derive from a person aged 65 to 85 with breast cancer. Both conserved end residues are part of each CDR3. The order of the fields is J gene, V gene, D gene, clone size, CDR3 DNA, CDR3 protein. A D gene is named only where the DNA matches it firmly. Size tells how often a clone was seen (once, few, many) or the class of an expanded clone, and some rows leave it out.

TRBJ2-1,TRBV29-1,TRBD2,.,TGCAGCGTAGCCATCGGGACTAGCGGAGGGGAGCAGTTCTTC,CSVAIGTSGGEQFF
TRBJ1-4,TRBV10-3,.,.,TGTGCCATCAGACGAGGGCCTGCAACTAATGAAAAACTGTTTTTT,CAIRRGPATNEKLFF
TRBJ2-1,TRBV6-5,.,.,TGTGCCAGCAGTTACCGGGACAACCGGTGGGATGAGCAGTTCTTC,CASSYRDNRWDEQFF
TRBJ1-3,TRBV11-2,.,.,TGTGCCAGCAGCTTAGTGGGCAGCGGCGACTCTGGAAACACCATATATTTT,CASSLVGSGDSGNTIYF
TRBJ2-7,TRBV7-8,TRBD2,once,TGTGCCAGCAGCTTAGCGGCGGGGGGCGAGCAGTACTTC,CASSLAAGGEQYF
TRBJ2-6,TRBV9,TRBD1,.,TGTGCCAGCAGCCCCCGTTGGCAGGGGGATTCTGGGGCCAACGTCCTGACTTTC,CASSPRWQGDSGANVLTF
TRBJ1-5,TRBV5-1,.,.,TGCGCCAGCAGCTTGCCCCTCCGGGACACCCAGCCCCAGCATTTT,CASSLPLRDTQPQHF
TRBJ1-1,TRBV7-9,.,once,TGTGCCAGCAGCTTTGGTACAGGCTTGAACACTGAAGCTTTCTTT,CASSFGTGLNTEAFF
TRBJ2-7,TRBV19,TRBD2,.,TGTGCCAGTAGTACCCGGACTAGCGGGAGGGGGTACGAGCAGTACTTC,CASSTRTSGRGYEQYF
TRBJ1-3,TRBV4-1,TRBD1,once,TGCGCCAGCAGCCAGGGGCTACAGGGGGACGGAAACACCATATATTTT,CASSQGLQGDGNTIYF
TRBJ2-3,TRBV6-1,.,.,TGTGCCATCCCTGGGGGGGCAGACACAGATACGCAGTATTTT,CAIPGGADTDTQYF
TRBJ1-3,TRBV11-2,.,once,TGTGCCAGCAGCTCCGCCCGGTACGGTGGAAACACCATATATTTT,CASSSARYGGNTIYF
TRBJ2-3,TRBV7-9,TRBD2,.,TGTGCCAGCAGCTCCCTAGCGGGGGGGCCTGCAGATACGCAGTATTTT,CASSSLAGGPADTQYF
TRBJ1-5,TRBV30,.,.,TGTGCCTGGAAGTCAGGGCCCTCTCGGGCCCAGCATTTT,CAWKSGPSRAQHF
TRBJ1-1,TRBV11-3,.,.,TGTGCCAGCAGTCCGACAAGGGGGAACACTGAAGCTTTCTTT,CASSPTRGNTEAFF
TRBJ2-3,TRBV9,TRBD2,.,TGTGCCAGCAGCGGTCTAGCGGGGTACACAGATACGCAGTATTTT,CASSGLAGYTDTQYF
TRBJ2-1,TRBV7-9,TRBD2,.,TGTGCCAGCAGCCCTCTAGCGGGGGGGGTTACGGATGAGCAGTTCTTC,CASSPLAGGVTDEQFF
TRBJ1-5,TRBV5-1,.,few,TGCGCCAGCAGTCATCTGGGAGGTAATCAGCCCCAGCATTTT,CASSHLGGNQPQHF
TRBJ1-3,TRBV9,.,.,TGTGCCAGCAGCGTTTTGGGGGCTAGCTCTGGAAACACCATATATTTT,CASSVLGASSGNTIYF
TRBJ2-7,TRBV5-1,TRBD1,.,TGCGCCAGCAGCGCCCGGACAGGGTCCCACGAGCAGTACTTC,CASSARTGSHEQYF